This T cell receptor beta chain is from a study of T cells expressing NK-cell markers. In the study overall: According to the study, TCR beta repertoires originated from sorted CD3+CD56+NKG2C+, CD3+CD56+NKG2C- and CD3+CD56-NKG2C+ T cells. Study-level results: In roughly six donors, dominant CD3+CD56+NKG2C+ clonotypes ranked among the top 10 CD8+ clonotypes.

Germline CDR1 and CDR2: MNHEY and SVGAGI. The CDR3 spans 16 residues. Comments on this clonotype: Its antigen remains unidentified.

Making the TCR beta cDNA relied on 5'RACE template switching with UMIs. For each CDR3 protein, TCRdb gives one entry from its re-call of the 5' RACE reads, without DNA. The sample table includes some 410,000 distinct CDR3 sequences. This clonotype was sampled from a woman aged 18 to 75 in good health. The chain recombines TRBV6-5 with TRBJ2-3; the D call of TRBD1 rests on TCRdb alone, since no DNA is present to check it. The specimen sequenced was blood T cells: a sorted CD56 or NKG2C T cell subset, CD4+ or CD8+ T cells, or bulk PBMC T cells (not recorded which). CDR3 protein: CASSYSKRTAAGTQYF.